This T cell receptor (beta chain) was profiled in a study of shared clonotypes between healthy human individuals. Study results and caveats: Clonotype sharing across several donors was observed for around 5% of naive CD4 clonotypes. Clonotypes which were not shared had lower generation probabilities than clonotypes that all four donors shared.

Naivety among CD8 cells was defined by CD45RO negativity and positive CCR7 selection, thereby excluding terminally differentiated effector memory CD45RA+ cells. Each replicate PCR on the sorted subsets used about 0.2 ug DNA (approximately 27,000 T cell genomes). Using immunoSEQ multiplex PCR, the repertoire was profiled, and TCRdb retains in-frame clones only, with some absent. The sample has 630,000 or so clones; 95% to 98% are singletons. With regard to this clone: Antigen unknown.

There are 21 residues in the CDR3. Germline V gene data show CDR1 as WNHNN and CDR2 as SYGVQD (reference sequence). V gave up 2 bases and J gave up 1 base; unmatched junction bases: 16. This clonotype originated in a man aged 25 to 40 in good health. The chain joins TRBV10-1 to TRBJ2-1, with TRBD2 identical over 11 bases. Material: naive CD8+ T cells sorted from blood. CDR3 in DNA: TGCGCCAGCAGTGAGCCAACCACTAGCGGGAGTACTCGAAGTTCCTACAATGAGCAGTTCTTC. Amino acids: CASSEPTTSGSTRSSYNEQFF.